The 5 T cell receptor beta chains in this list originate from one sample, sequenced in a study of OX40 agonist ivuxolimab in advanced cancers. Libraries were constructed by the immunoSEQ multiplex PCR assay. TCRdb re-hosts the immuneACCESS table, in-frame sequences only. Its copies lack some clones; in the studies checked, an unresolved V gene accounts for under half of them, and the cause for the rest is not known. The sample table contains just under 65,000 clones; only one count was recorded for about 89% of them. The ten largest clonotypes hold approximately 5% of the sample. Specimen: CD4+ or CD8+ T cells sorted from blood, collected in a trial of the OX40 agonist ivuxolimab. The receptors were sampled from an adult with an advanced solid tumor such as melanoma, head and neck, liver or kidney cancer.

V usage is TRBV27 and J usage is TRBJ2-5; D unresolved. The CDR3 spans 14 residues. The V and J ends lost 6 bases and 0 bases respectively, with 11 bases between them. Looked up from germline, CDR1 is MNHEY and CDR2 is SMNVEV (reference sequence). DNA for the CDR3: TGTGCCAGCAGACGTACACCGTACCAAGAGACCCAGTACTTC. Amino acid sequence: CASRRTPYQETQYF.

There are a few counts of this clone. V and J are TRBV28 and TRBJ2-2, with D perhaps matching TRBD1 or TRBD2 (6 bases each). The CDR3 covers 14 residues. Per the germline V gene, CDR1 is MDHEN and CDR2 is SYDVKM. V was cut by 6 bases and J by 3 bases, with 11 bases left in between. In nucleotides, the CDR3 is TGTGCCAGCAGAAGGGGGGAGGACACCGGGGAGCTGTTTTTT. The encoded protein is CASRRGEDTGELFF.

In this sample, this clone turned up once. The chain recombines TRBV6-1 with TRBJ2-5; tentative D call: TRBD1 (6 bases). The CDR3 runs 15 residues. Trimming took 2 bases from V and 4 from J, leaving 14 bases between them. Germline V gene data show CDR1 as MNHNS and CDR2 as SASEGT. The CDR3 is CASSEPGHGLETQYF. The CDR3 DNA reads TGTGCCAGCAGTGAACCGGGACACGGATTAGAGACCCAGTACTTC.

The chain joins TRBV10-3 to TRBJ2-2; possibly TRBD1 or TRBD2 for D (5 bases each). V gave up 6 bases and J gave up 6 bases, with 5 bases separating them. This CDR3 is built from 11 residues. Germline V gene lookup returns CDR1 ENHRY and CDR2 SYGVKD. For the CDR3, the DNA is TGTGCCATCAGGGGGGCCGGGGAGCTGTTTTTT. Translation gives CAIRGAGELFF.

This chain uses TRBV19 with TRBJ2-7; D gene unclear. CDR1 and CDR2 from the germline V gene are LNHDA and SQIVND (reference sequence). V was shortened by 3 bases and J by 0 bases, with 9 bases between the two germline ends. This CDR3 is built from 14 residues. The CDR3 loop reads CASSIERSSYEQYF. Here the CDR3 DNA reads TGTGCCAGTAGTATCGAAAGAAGCTCCTACGAGCAGTACTTC.